The sequence of this TCR beta chain was determined in a study of blood T cell repertoires in COVID-19. Whole-study context: Collection of acute and convalescent COVID-19 samples took place in the United States, Italy and Spain.

Ages ranged from about 18 to 89 years, with residence in 24 US areas. Clinical history as reported by participants underpinned cohort assignment. Using immunoSEQ multiplex PCR, the repertoire was profiled, and TCRdb retains in-frame clones only, with some absent. The sample contains 320,000 or so clones, 88% of which appear only once. Germline V CDR1 and CDR2: MGHRA, YSYEKL. The CDR3 loop spans 16 amino acids. V was clipped by 4 bases and J by 3 bases, with 18 bases between them. V is TRBV4-1 and J is TRBJ1-1; D is possibly TRBD1 (6 bases). This receptor was taken from a man aged 30 to 39 who had recovered from COVID-19. What was sequenced was PBMCs or T cells enriched from blood (not recorded which). The CDR3 nucleotides are TGCGCCAGCAGCCTCCGAGGGGGGGGCTCTTACACTGAAGCTTTCTTT. This sequence encodes CASSLRGGGSYTEAFF.